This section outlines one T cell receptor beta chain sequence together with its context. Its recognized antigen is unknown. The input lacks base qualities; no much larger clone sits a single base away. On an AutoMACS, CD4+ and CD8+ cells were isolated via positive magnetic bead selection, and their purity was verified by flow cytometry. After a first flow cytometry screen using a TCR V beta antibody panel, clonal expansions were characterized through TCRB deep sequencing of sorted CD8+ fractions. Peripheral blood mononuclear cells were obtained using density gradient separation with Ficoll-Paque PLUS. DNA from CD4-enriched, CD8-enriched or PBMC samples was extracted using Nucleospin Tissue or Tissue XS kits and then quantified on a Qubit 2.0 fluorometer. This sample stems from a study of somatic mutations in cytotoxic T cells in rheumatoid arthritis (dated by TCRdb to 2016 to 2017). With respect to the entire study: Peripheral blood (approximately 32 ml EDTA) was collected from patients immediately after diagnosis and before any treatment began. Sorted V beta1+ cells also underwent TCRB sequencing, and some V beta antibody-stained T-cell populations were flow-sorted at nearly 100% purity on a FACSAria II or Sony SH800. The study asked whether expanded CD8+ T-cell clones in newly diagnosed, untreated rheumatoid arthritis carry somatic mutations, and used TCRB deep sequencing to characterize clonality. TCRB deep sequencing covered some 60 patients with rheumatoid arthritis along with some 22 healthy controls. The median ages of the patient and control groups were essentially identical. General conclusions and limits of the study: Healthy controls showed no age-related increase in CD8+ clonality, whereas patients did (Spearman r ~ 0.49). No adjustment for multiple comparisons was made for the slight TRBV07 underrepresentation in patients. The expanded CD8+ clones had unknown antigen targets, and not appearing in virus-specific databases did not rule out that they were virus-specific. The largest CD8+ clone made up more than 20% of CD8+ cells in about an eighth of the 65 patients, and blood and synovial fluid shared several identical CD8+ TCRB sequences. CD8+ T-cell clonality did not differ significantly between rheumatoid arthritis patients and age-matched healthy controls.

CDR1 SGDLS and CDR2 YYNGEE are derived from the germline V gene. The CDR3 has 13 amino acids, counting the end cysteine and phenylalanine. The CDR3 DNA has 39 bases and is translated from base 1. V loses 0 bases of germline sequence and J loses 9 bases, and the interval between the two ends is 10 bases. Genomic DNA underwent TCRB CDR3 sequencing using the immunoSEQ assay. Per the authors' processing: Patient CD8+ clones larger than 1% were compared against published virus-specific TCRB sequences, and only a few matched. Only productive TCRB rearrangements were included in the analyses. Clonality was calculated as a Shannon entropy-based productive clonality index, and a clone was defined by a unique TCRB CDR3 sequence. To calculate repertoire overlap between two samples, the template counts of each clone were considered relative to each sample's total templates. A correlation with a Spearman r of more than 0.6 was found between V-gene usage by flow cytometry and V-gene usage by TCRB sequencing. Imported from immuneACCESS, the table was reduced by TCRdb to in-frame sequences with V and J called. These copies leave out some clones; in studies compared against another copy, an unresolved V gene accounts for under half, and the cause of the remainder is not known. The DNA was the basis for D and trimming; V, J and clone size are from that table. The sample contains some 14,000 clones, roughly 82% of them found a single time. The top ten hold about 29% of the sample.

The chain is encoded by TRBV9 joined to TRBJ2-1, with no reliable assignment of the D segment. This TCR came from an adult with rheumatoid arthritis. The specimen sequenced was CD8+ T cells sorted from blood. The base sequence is TGTGCCAGCAGCGTAGGTCTAGTAGGTGAGCAGTTCTTC. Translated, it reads CASSVGLVGEQFF.